What follows are 14 T cell receptor beta chains derived from one specimen sequenced in a study of response to subunit inactivated influenza vaccine. TCRdb independently ran MiXCR on the RT-PCR reads; one entry per CDR3 protein. In the table there are about 520,000 distinct CDR3 sequences, about 25% of which are singletons. The starting material was CD4+ T cells sorted from PBMCs, obtained roughly 5 days after vaccination. The receptors shown here come from a man aged 50 or older who received an inactivated influenza vaccine.

The V gene is TRBV12-3 or TRBV12-4, the J gene TRBJ2-2; 10 bases align to TRBD2. The J segment lost 7 bases and the V segment lost 3 bases, leaving 8 bases of the junction unmatched. The CDR3 extends over 16 amino acids. The CDR3 coding sequence is TGTGCCAGCAGTTTGGGGCTAGCGGGAGCGAGCGGGGAGCTGTTTTTT. Its protein product is CASSLGLAGASGELFF.

The V gene is TRBV12-3 or TRBV12-4, the J gene TRBJ2-2; either TRBD1 or TRBD2 may supply D (5 bases each). This CDR3 comprises 14 residues. V lost 7 bases to trimming and J lost 5 bases, with 14 bases between them. CDR3: CASKRGEGTGELFF. The DNA of the CDR3 is TGTGCCAGCAAAAGAGGGGAAGGTACCGGGGAGCTGTTTTTT.

This chain uses TRBV3-1 with TRBJ1-2; 7 bases fit TRBD1. The CDR3 covers 15 residues. V lost 4 bases, J lost 4 bases, and 9 bases stayed unmatched. From germline, CDR1 is LGHDT and CDR2 YNNKEL (reference sequence). As DNA, the CDR3 is TGTGCCAGCAGCCCTCAGACAGGGTATGGCTATGGCTACACCTTC. Translating gives CASSPQTGYGYGYTF.

Here the CDR3 reads CASSPYATPNTEAFF. In nucleotides, the CDR3 is TGTGCCAGCTCACCATATGCCACACCGAACACTGAAGCTTTCTTT. This sequence joins TRBV18 and TRBJ1-1; D ambiguous. Germline assignment: CDR1 KGHSH and CDR2 LQKENI. CDR3 length: 15 amino acids. V dropped 2 bases and J dropped 1 base, with 11 bases sitting between them.

There are a few counts of this clonotype. V usage is TRBV28 and J usage is TRBJ2-2; 9 nucleotides match TRBD2. Germline trimming cut 6 bases from V and 5 bases from J; bases unmatched to any gene: 10. This CDR3 is built from 16 residues. The V gene's germline CDR1 is MDHEN and CDR2 SYDVKM. Here the CDR3 reads CASSGFSGRGTGELFF. In nucleotides, the CDR3 is TGTGCCAGCAGCGGATTTAGCGGGAGAGGAACCGGGGAGCTGTTTTTT. The variable domain in full, completed from reference TRBV28 and TRBJ2-2, reads DVKVTQSSRYLVKRTGEKVFLECVQDMDHENMFWYRQDPGLGLRLIYFSYDVKMKEKGDIPEGYSVSREKKERFSLILESASTNQTSMYLCASSGFSGRGTGELFFGEGSRLTVL.

This sequence joins TRBV7-2 and TRBJ2-1; D is ambiguous. V was cut by 1 base and J by 0 bases, with 10 bases left in between. Germline V gives CDR1 SGHTA, CDR2 FQGNSA. The CDR3 is 16 residues long. CDR3 bases: TGTGCCAGCAGCTTAGTAGGGTGGAGCTCCTACAATGAGCAGTTCTTC. This translates into CASSLVGWSSYNEQFF.

In this sample, this clonotype turned up a few times. The chain combines TRBV10-2 with TRBJ1-5; D perhaps matches TRBD1 (5 bases). The germline CDR1 and CDR2 sequences are WSHSY and SAAADI. V lost 10 bases, J lost 6 bases, and 19 bases lay in between. The CDR3 has 14 amino acids. The CDR3 sequence: CATSVGRVRQPQHF. CDR3 nucleotides: TGCGCCACCTCCGTCGGCAGGGTACGTCAGCCCCAGCATTTT.

V is TRBV7-2 and J is TRBJ2-1; TRBD2 matches 10 bases. Germline CDR1 SGHTA, CDR2 FQGNSA. This CDR3 is built from 14 residues. The V and J ends lost 7 bases and 6 bases, in that order; junction bases with no gene match: 6. Here the CDR3 DNA reads TGTGCCAGCACTACTAGCGGGGTATCCAATGAGCAGTTCTTC. Its protein product is CASTTSGVSNEQFF.

The chain recombines TRBV7-2 with TRBJ2-6, with TRBD2 matching over 7 bases. The junction had 12 bases not matched to a gene; V was cut back by 5 bases and J by 5 bases. Germline V CDR1 and CDR2: SGHTA, FQGNSA. The CDR3 consists of 17 residues. The CDR3 coding sequence is TGTGCCAGCAGCCCGGGGGGTCGGGGCGACTGGGCCAACGTCCTGACTTTC. As protein: CASSPGGRGDWANVLTF.

The chain is built from TRBV25-1 and TRBJ2-7; D gene uncertain. The CDR3 runs to 15 residues. The germline V gene has CDR1 MGHDK and CDR2 SYGVNS. V lost 3 bases to trimming and J lost 6 bases, with 18 bases between them. DNA of the CDR3: TGTGCCAGCAGTGATCACAAGAGCTTCTTGGGCGAGCAGTACTTC. It codes for CASSDHKSFLGEQYF.

This clonotype was recorded at least ten times. The chain uses TRBV7-2 and TRBJ2-3; possible D gene TRBD2, 6 bases. The CDR3 runs to 13 residues. Germline CDR1 SGHTA, CDR2 FQGNSA. V shed 5 bases and J shed 10 bases, with 16 bases lying between them. The CDR3: CASSPSMGLAQYF. DNA of the CDR3: TGTGCCAGCAGCCCGTCCATGGGACTGGCGCAGTATTTT.

This clonotype has a handful of counts. The rearrangement uses TRBV10-3 and TRBJ2-1; the match to TRBD2 covers 10 bases. Germline CDR1 reads ENHRY; CDR2 reads SYGVKD. CDR3 size: 16 residues. Germline trimming cut 2 bases from V and 9 bases from J; bases unmatched to any gene: 10. The CDR3 DNA reads TGTGCCATCAGTGAGAGGGAGCGGGAGGGCCTCTCTGAGCAGTTCTTC. Amino acids: CAISEREREGLSEQFF.

CDR3 amino acids: CASSFPIGPYYEQYF. As DNA, the CDR3 is TGTGCCAGCAGTTTTCCGATCGGCCCCTACTACGAGCAGTACTTC. The rearrangement joins TRBV28 to TRBJ2-7; D uncertain. The germline V and J ends were trimmed by 3 bases and 3 bases, with 15 bases remaining between them. CDR1 and CDR2 from the germline V gene are MDHEN and SYDVKM. The CDR3 runs to 15 residues.

This clonotype was seen ten or more times. J is TRBJ2-1 and V is TRBV12-3 or TRBV12-4; D perhaps matches TRBD2 (5 bases). The CDR3 sequence is 13 residues long. V dropped 3 bases and J dropped 3 bases, with 6 bases sitting between them. In nucleotides, the CDR3 is TGTGCCAGCAGTTTCGGGGACTACAATGAGCAGTTCTTC. This translates into CASSFGDYNEQFF.